The next 28 T cell receptor beta chains were all read from a single sample in a study of blood T cells in healthy people across ages. A second about 7 to 11 cycle PCR used barcoded and J-beta primers. TCRdb analysed the 5' RACE reads with MiXCR anew, one entry per CDR3 protein. Here the sample spans hundreds of thousands of distinct CDR3 sequences, 45% to 60% being singletons. Sequencing was carried out using blood. Receptor source: a woman of 80 years or more in good health.

A remark on this clonotype: Since a much larger clone is just one base distant, this may be a read error. V usage is TRBV27 and J usage is TRBJ2-1; 8 nucleotides line up with TRBD1. This CDR3 spans 14 amino acids. With V trimmed by 8 bases and J by 1 base, 4 bases remained unmatched. Per the germline V gene, CDR1 is MNHEY and CDR2 is SMNVEV (reference sequence). The CDR3 here is CASQTGVSYNEQFF. The CDR3 nucleotides read TGTGCCAGCCAGACAGGGGTGTCCTACAATGAGCAGTTCTTC.

The rearrangement uses TRBV5-1 and TRBJ2-1, with TRBD1 matching over 8 bases. The V gene's germline CDR1 is SGHRS and CDR2 YFSETQ. This CDR3 contains 14 residues. V lost 5 bases, J lost 4 bases, and 5 bases stayed unmatched. DNA for the CDR3: TGCGCCAGCAGTTCGGGACAGGAGTACAATGAGCAGTTCTTC. Its protein product is CASSSGQEYNEQFF. The full variable domain, with the rest looked up from reference TRBV5-1 and TRBJ2-1, is KAGVTQTPRYLIKTRGQQVTLSCSPISGHRSVSWYQQTPGQGLQFLFEYFSETQRNKGNFPGRFSGRQFSNSRSEMNVSTLELGDSALYLCASSSGQEYNEQFFGPGTRLTVL.

This clonotype has a handful of counts. The chain uses TRBV6-2 or TRBV6-3 and TRBJ2-5, with unresolved D. This CDR3 spans 13 amino acids. Germline V gives CDR1 MNHEY, CDR2 SVGEGT. Trimming pared 1 base from V and 1 base from J, leaving 4 bases between. CDR3 residues: CASSYYSQETQYF. In DNA, the CDR3 is TGTGCCAGCAGTTACTACAGCCAAGAGACCCAGTACTTC.

Ten or more counts support this clonotype. The chain combines TRBV15 with TRBJ1-2; 7 bases line up with TRBD1. CDR3 size: 13 residues. Looked up from germline, CDR1 is LNHNV and CDR2 is YYDKDF (reference sequence). Germline trimming cut 0 bases from V and 7 bases from J; bases unmatched to any gene: 2. The CDR3 coding sequence is TGTGCCACCAGCAGAGAAGGGGGCTCTGGCTACACCTTC. Translating it yields CATSREGGSGYTF.

This clonotype was observed a single time. V gene TRBV11-2 combines with J gene TRBJ1-6; D unclear. Looked up from germline, CDR1 is SGHAT and CDR2 is FQNNGV. V was cut by 2 bases and J by 8 bases, with 13 bases left in between. This CDR3 spans 15 amino acids. For the CDR3, the DNA is TGTGCCAGCAGCTTATCCGGACTTACAGATTCACCCCTCCACTTT. Translating gives CASSLSGLTDSPLHF.

The V and J genes are TRBV9 and TRBJ2-1, with 11 bases aligning to TRBD2. The V gene end was trimmed by 1 base and the J gene end by 8 bases; junction bases not matched to a gene: 5. CDR1 and CDR2 (germline): SGDLS, YYNGEE. The CDR3 loop spans 15 amino acids. CDR3 sequence (DNA): TGTGCCAGCAGCGTAACTAGCGGGGGTGAGGATGAGCAGTTCTTC. It encodes CASSVTSGGEDEQFF.

The V and J genes are TRBV9 and TRBJ2-1, with TRBD2 identical over 7 bases. Trimming at V came to 2 bases and at J to 5 bases, leaving 10 bases not matched to a gene. The CDR3 loop spans 16 amino acids. Germline-derived CDR1 and CDR2 are SGDLS and YYNGEE. CDR3: CASSVLPSGGNNEQFF. The CDR3 DNA sequence: TGTGCCAGCAGCGTGCTTCCTAGCGGAGGAAACAATGAGCAGTTCTTC.

This clonotype was found a few times. The J gene is TRBJ1-1, the V gene TRBV10-3; TRBD1 aligns across 7 bases. The CDR3 extends over 14 amino acids. Germline V lookup: CDR1 ENHRY, CDR2 SYGVKD. The V segment lost 3 bases and the J segment 8 bases; nucleotides outside the gene matches: 9. The CDR3 is CAISDVGQGEEAFF. The CDR3 nucleotides are TGTGCCATCAGTGACGTGGGGCAGGGGGAAGAAGCTTTCTTT.

In this sample, this clonotype turned up a few times. The chain recombines TRBV30 with TRBJ2-3; no clear D gene. The CDR3 is made up of 13 amino acids. V dropped 0 bases and J dropped 5 bases, with 9 bases sitting between them. The germline V gene encodes CDR1 GTSNPN and CDR2 SVGIG (reference sequence). DNA for the CDR3: TGTGCCTGGAGTGTAGGTTTTGGAGATACGCAGTATTTT. This sequence encodes CAWSVGFGDTQYF.

Concerning this clonotype itself: This may be a read error, as it is one base from a much larger clone. J is TRBJ2-5 and V is TRBV5-1; 7 positions match TRBD1. Germline V gene sequence: CDR1 SGHRS, CDR2 YFSETQ. This CDR3 has 13 residues. CDR3: CASMRQGQEAQYF. The CDR3 nucleotides are TGCGCCAGCATGCGACAGGGACAAGAGGCCCAGTACTTC.

As concerns this clonotype: This could be a read error, since a much larger clone is one nucleotide away. The genes are TRBV29-1 and TRBJ2-1; possibly TRBD2 for D (6 bases). Trimming pared 5 bases from V and 3 bases from J, leaving 14 bases between. This CDR3 comprises 14 residues. Germline assignment: CDR1 SQVTM and CDR2 ANQGSEA. CDR3 in DNA: TGCAGCGTTACCGGGGGTAGAATCTACAATGAGCAGTTCTTC. This translates into CSVTGGRIYNEQFF.

This clonotype occurred a few times. The chain recombines TRBV7-2 with TRBJ2-5; TRBD1 aligns across 9 bases. The J segment lost 4 bases and the V segment lost 2 bases, leaving 2 bases of the junction unmatched. Germline V gene data show CDR1 as SGHTA and CDR2 as FQGNSA. The CDR3 is made up of 14 amino acids. The CDR3 loop reads CASSLLGQGETQYF. The CDR3 DNA is TGTGCCAGCAGCTTACTGGGACAGGGAGAGACCCAGTACTTC.

CDR3 in DNA: TGTGCCATCAGTGAGTCCGGGGGACCGAACAATGAGCAGTTCTTC. Amino acid sequence: CAISESGGPNNEQFF. The chain recombines TRBV10-3 with TRBJ2-1; D perhaps matches TRBD2 (6 bases). Per germline, CDR1 ENHRY and CDR2 SYGVKD. CDR3 size: 15 residues. The V end lost 0 bases, the J end lost 5 bases, and 11 bases lay between the germline ends.

V usage is TRBV30 and J usage is TRBJ1-1, with D unresolved. V gave up 1 base and J gave up 1 base, with 7 bases separating them. In germline, CDR1 is GTSNPN, CDR2 SVGIG (reference sequence). This CDR3 contains 13 residues. CDR3 loop: CAWSGSANTEAFF. DNA for the CDR3: TGTGCCTGGAGTGGGTCAGCGAACACTGAAGCTTTCTTT.

The chain carries TRBV5-1 and TRBJ2-2, with D perhaps matching TRBD2 (6 bases). The germline CDR1 and CDR2 sequences are SGHRS and YFSETQ. The length of the CDR3 is 16 residues. Trimming stripped 1 base from V and 4 bases from J, with 14 bases between. The CDR3: CASSLSVTSITGELFF. The CDR3 bases are TGCGCCAGCAGCTTGTCCGTGACTAGTATCACCGGGGAGCTGTTTTTT.

The rearrangement joins TRBV5-1 to TRBJ2-3; D unclear. CDR1 and CDR2 (germline): SGHRS, YFSETQ. This CDR3 is 15 amino acids long. Deletions cut 1 base from V and 4 bases from J, with 13 bases between. The CDR3 is CASSLSARGPDTQYF. The CDR3 bases are TGCGCCAGCAGCTTGAGTGCGCGAGGCCCAGATACGCAGTATTTT.

A few counts support this clonotype. The V gene is TRBV11-2, the J gene TRBJ1-1, with 8 bases matching TRBD1. The CDR3 runs to 11 residues. The germline CDR1 and CDR2 sequences are SGHAT and FQNNGV. With 5 bases clipped from V and 8 bases from J, the junction kept 1 base outside the gene matches. CDR3 in amino acids: CASSRDREAFF. The CDR3 DNA is TGTGCCAGCAGCCGGGACAGGGAAGCTTTCTTT.

This chain uses TRBV7-8 with TRBJ2-7; tentative D call: TRBD2 (6 bases). CDR3 length equals 14 residues. Trimming cost V 0 bases and J 7 bases, with 13 bases left between them. The germline V gene encodes CDR1 SGHVS and CDR2 FQNEAQ. CDR3 protein: CASSLASWGDEQYF. The CDR3 region has the DNA TGTGCCAGCAGCTTAGCGTCATGGGGGGATGAGCAGTACTTC.

This chain links TRBV6-6 with TRBJ2-7, with D maybe TRBD2 (6 bases). V was cut by 6 bases and J by 7 bases, with 19 bases left in between. This CDR3 has 14 amino acids. Germline V gene data show CDR1 as MNHNY and CDR2 as SVGAGI (reference sequence). The CDR3 bases are TGTGCCAGCAGCTATGGCGGGATCGGCAATGAGCAGTACTTC. This sequence encodes CASSYGGIGNEQYF.

The chain carries TRBV4-1 and TRBJ2-1; D gene uncertain. This CDR3 region has 14 residues. Germline V gene lookup returns CDR1 MGHRA and CDR2 YSYEKL. Trimming pared 3 bases from V and 6 bases from J, leaving 12 bases between. The CDR3 DNA reads as TGCGCCAGCAGCCATGCGACCCAGGTCAATGAGCAGTTCTTC. This encodes CASSHATQVNEQFF.

Comment on this clonotype: Possible read error: a much larger clone is one base away. The chain is built from TRBV12-3 or TRBV12-4 and TRBJ2-3; tentatively, D is TRBD2 (6 bases). This CDR3 contains 13 residues. CDR3 protein: CVSSGDLTDTQYF. DNA for the CDR3: TGTGTCAGCAGTGGGGACTTAACAGATACGCAGTATTTT.

This rearrangement joins TRBV25-1 to TRBJ2-7, with D tentatively TRBD1 or TRBD2 (5 bases each). This CDR3 contains 16 residues. The V end was cut by 5 bases, the J end by 0 bases, with 17 bases between. CDR1 is MGHDK and CDR2 is SYGVNS in the germline V gene. CDR3 DNA sequence: TGTGCCAGCAGTAACTCGGGACGAGGGAGCTCCTACGAGCAGTACTTC. Protein: CASSNSGRGSSYEQYF.

The rearrangement links TRBV28 to TRBJ2-7; either TRBD1 or TRBD2 may supply D (6 bases each). The CDR3 spans 12 residues. Per the germline V gene, CDR1 is MDHEN and CDR2 is SYDVKM. Between the trimmed V and J ends, which lost 4 bases and 6 bases, there was a span of 10 bases. CDR3 coding DNA: TGTGCCAGCAGTTCCCGGGGGCTCGAGCAGTACTTC. Translation gives CASSSRGLEQYF. The entire variable domain, with the rest obtained from reference TRBV28 and TRBJ2-7, is as follows: DVKVTQSSRYLVKRTGEKVFLECVQDMDHENMFWYRQDPGLGLRLIYFSYDVKMKEKGDIPEGYSVSREKKERFSLILESASTNQTSMYLCASSSRGLEQYFGPGTRLTVT.

This clonotype was seen a single time. This could be a read error, since a much larger clone is one nucleotide away. This chain connects TRBV28 to TRBJ2-4; D gene unclear. From germline, CDR1 is MDHEN and CDR2 SYDVKM. This CDR3 has 14 residues. The CDR3 coding sequence is TGTGCCAGCAGTCTAGATGGAGCCAAAAGCATTCAGTACTTC. Its protein product is CASSLDGAKSIQYF.

There are many counts of this clonotype. The chain links TRBV28 to TRBJ2-5; a possible D gene is TRBD1 (6 bases). CDR3 length: 11 residues. Trimming left V 8 bases short and J 11 bases short, with 15 bases between. CDR1 is MDHEN and CDR2 is SYDVKM in the germline V gene. The CDR3 nucleotides read TGTGCCAGCTTCGGACCAGGGGCGCAGTACTTC. This sequence encodes CASFGPGAQYF.

This clonotype was recorded many times. The rearrangement joins TRBV5-1 to TRBJ2-1; 7 positions agree with TRBD1. This CDR3 contains 17 residues. The junction had 10 bases not matched to a gene; V was cut back by 0 bases and J by 4 bases. In germline, CDR1 is SGHRS, CDR2 YFSETQ. The CDR3 DNA reads TGCGCCAGCAGCTTGGGGGCAGGGGGTGGTGATTACAATGAGCAGTTCTTC. It specifies CASSLGAGGGDYNEQFF.

For this clonotype: This may arise from a read error, as a much more abundant clone is one base away. This rearrangement joins TRBV24-1 to TRBJ2-7; possible D gene TRBD2, 5 bases. This CDR3 spans 13 amino acids. CDR1 is KGHDR, CDR2 SFDVKD, per germline. The CDR3 region is CVTSDPGAYEQYF. CDR3 sequence (DNA): TGTGTCACCAGTGATCCCGGGGCCTACGAGCAGTACTTC.

This clonotype was seen ten or more times. This rearrangement joins TRBV29-1 to TRBJ1-2; 7 bases line up with TRBD1. The J segment lost 4 bases and the V segment lost 0 bases, leaving 2 bases of the junction unmatched. CDR3 length equals 13 residues. Germline V lookup: CDR1 SQVTM, CDR2 ANQGSEA. The DNA for the CDR3 is TGCAGCGTTGAAGAGGACAGGTCCTATGGCTACACCTTC. Translation: CSVEEDRSYGYTF.